This T cell receptor beta chain was retrieved from a study of blood T cells in healthy people across ages. Alongside a J-beta primer mix, a sample-barcoded 5' primer served in a second PCR lasting about 7 to 11 cycles. In TCRdb, the 5' RACE reads were re-called with MiXCR into one record per CDR3 protein. The profile shows 1,300,000 or so distinct CDR3 sequences, roughly 64% of them singletons. This CDR3 comprises 14 residues. Germline CDR1 SQVTM, CDR2 ANQGSEA. Trimming cost V 6 bases and J 5 bases, with 17 bases left between them. Donation came from healthy Caucasian individuals in Russia who were aged about 6 to 100.

The source material was blood. This sequence was found in a man aged 18 to 29 in good health. The chain is built from TRBV29-1 and TRBJ2-4; D may be TRBD2 (6 bases). The CDR3 sequence: CSVATSRIENIQYF. The CDR3 DNA is TGCAGCGTCGCCACTAGCAGGATAGAAAACATTCAGTACTTC.